This TCR beta chain appears in the sequencing data of a study of cytomegalovirus exposure and HLA in healthy donors. Findings and limits, study-wide: Researchers catalogued approximately 170 TCR beta chains as cytomegalovirus-associated. Prediction of most subjects' HLA-A and HLA-B alleles by TCR beta sequences was reportedly accurate.

The table lists this clone with a few counts. Antigen specificity is unknown. PCR involved 60 Vbeta and 13 Jbeta primers. Method: immunoSEQ multiplex PCR; TCRdb's copy keeps in-frame clones and lacks some. The sample includes 130,000 to 150,000 clones, around 82% of them seen just once. The V and J ends lost 5 bases and 7 bases, in that order; junction bases with no gene match: 9. Per the germline V gene, CDR1 is SGHAT and CDR2 is FQNNGV. The CDR3 sequence is 16 residues long. This receptor was identified in a man in his forties in good health and CMV-seropositive. Sample: PBMCs. The V call is TRBV11-2, the J call TRBJ2-7; 15 positions agree with TRBD2. Here the CDR3 reads CASSLVGTSGGWEQYF. DNA of the CDR3: TGTGCCAGCAGCCTCGTGGGGACTAGCGGGGGGTGGGAGCAGTACTTC.